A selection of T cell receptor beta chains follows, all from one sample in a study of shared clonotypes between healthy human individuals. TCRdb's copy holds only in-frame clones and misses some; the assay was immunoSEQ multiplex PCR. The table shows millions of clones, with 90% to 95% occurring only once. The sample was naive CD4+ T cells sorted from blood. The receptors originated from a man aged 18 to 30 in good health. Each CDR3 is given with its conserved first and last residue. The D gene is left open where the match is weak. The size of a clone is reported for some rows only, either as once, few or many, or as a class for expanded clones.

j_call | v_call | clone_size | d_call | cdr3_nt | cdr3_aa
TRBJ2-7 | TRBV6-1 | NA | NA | TGTGCCAGCAGTGACAGGGGGGGGTGGTCCTACGAGCAGTACTTC | CASSDRGGWSYEQYF
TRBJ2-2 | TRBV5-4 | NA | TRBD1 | TGTGCCAGCAGCTTGCGCCCCGACAGGGTCCCCGGGGAGCTGTTTTTT | CASSLRPDRVPGELFF
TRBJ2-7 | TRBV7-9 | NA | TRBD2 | TGTGCCAGCACCCACGGTACTAGCGGGAGGACCACCTACGAGCAGTACTTC | CASTHGTSGRTTYEQYF
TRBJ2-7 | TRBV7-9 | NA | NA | TGTGCCAGCAGCTTCTGGGCACCTACCTACGAGCAGTACTTC | CASSFWAPTYEQYF
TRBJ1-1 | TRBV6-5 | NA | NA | TGTGCCAGCAGTTACGTTCGTCTTGGTGGTAACACTGAAGCTTTCTTT | CASSYVRLGGNTEAFF
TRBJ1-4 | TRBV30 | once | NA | TGTGCCTGGAGTAGACAGGTGGGCGAAAAACTGTTTTTT | CAWSRQVGEKLFF
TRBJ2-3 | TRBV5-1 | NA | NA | TGCGCCAGCAGCTTGGGGGGCGACACAGATACGCAGTATTTT | CASSLGGDTDTQYF
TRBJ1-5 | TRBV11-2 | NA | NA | TGTGCCAGCAGGAGTAATCGAGGGGGCAATCAGCCCCAGCATTTT | CASRSNRGGNQPQHF
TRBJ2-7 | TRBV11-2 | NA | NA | TGTGCCAGCAGCGAAATCAGGGGCCAATACTACGAGCAGTACTTC | CASSEIRGQYYEQYF
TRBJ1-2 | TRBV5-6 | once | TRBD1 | TGTGCCAGCAGCTTTAGGCAGGGGGCGGTTAAGGACCTCCTCTACACCTTC | CASSFRQGAVKDLLYTF
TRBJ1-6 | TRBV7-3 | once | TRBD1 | TGTGCCAGCAGCCACAGGGGATTCACCCTCCACTTT | CASSHRGFTLHF
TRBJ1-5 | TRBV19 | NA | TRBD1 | TGTGCCAGTAGTAACGGGCAGGGGGCAGGCAATCAGCCCCAGCATTTT | CASSNGQGAGNQPQHF
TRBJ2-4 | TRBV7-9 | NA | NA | TGTGCCAGCAGCTCGTACAGGATTTTGGACACAAACATTCAGTACTTC | CASSSYRILDTNIQYF
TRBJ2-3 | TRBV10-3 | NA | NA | TGTGCCATCAGTGAAAGGGGAGACGGCACAGATACGCAGTATTTT | CAISERGDGTDTQYF
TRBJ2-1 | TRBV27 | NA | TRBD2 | TGTGCCAGCAGTTCAAGAACCGGGACTAGCGGCCCCAATGAGCAGTTCTTC | CASSSRTGTSGPNEQFF
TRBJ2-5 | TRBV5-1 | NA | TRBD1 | TGCGCCAGCAGCAGGACAGGGCCGCAAGAGACCCAGTACTTC | CASSRTGPQETQYF
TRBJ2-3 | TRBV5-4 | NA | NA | TGTGCCAGCAGCTTGGACCCACAGGGTGGAGATACGCAGTATTTT | CASSLDPQGGDTQYF
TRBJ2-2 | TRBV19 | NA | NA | TGTGCCAGTAGTAGAGGACGGGGGATTGGCGGGGAGCTGTTTTTT | CASSRGRGIGGELFF
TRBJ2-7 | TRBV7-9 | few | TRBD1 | TGTGCCAGCAGCATCGACAGGGCCAGGTCCTACGAGCAGTACTTC | CASSIDRARSYEQYF
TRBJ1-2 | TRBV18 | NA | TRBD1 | TGTGCCAGCTCACCCCAGGGACAGGGGTCCTCCGGCTACACCTTC | CASSPQGQGSSGYTF
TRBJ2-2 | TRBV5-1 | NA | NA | TGCGCCAGCAGTGTGCAGGGATACGGCACCGGGGAGCTGTTTTTT | CASSVQGYGTGELFF
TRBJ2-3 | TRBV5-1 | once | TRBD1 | TGCGCCAGCAGCCCGACGGACAGGAGCACAGATACGCAGTATTTT | CASSPTDRSTDTQYF
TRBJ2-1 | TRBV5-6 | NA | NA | TGTGCCAGCAGCGTGGGTCCAGGTCTCTCCTACAATGAGCAGTTCTTC | CASSVGPGLSYNEQFF
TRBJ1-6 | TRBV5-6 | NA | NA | TGTGCCAGCAGCTCTGGACATAATAATTCACCCCTCCACTTT | CASSSGHNNSPLHF
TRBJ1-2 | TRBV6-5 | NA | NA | TGTGCCAGCAGTTACCAAGGAACGGAAGGGATATATGGCTACACCTTC | CASSYQGTEGIYGYTF
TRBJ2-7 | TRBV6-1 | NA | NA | TGTGCCAGCACAAGACAGGGAGGCTACGAGCAGTACTTC | CASTRQGGYEQYF
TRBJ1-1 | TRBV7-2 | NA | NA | TGTGCCAGCAGCTTATACCCGGGAGGGAACACTGAAGCTTTCTTT | CASSLYPGGNTEAFF
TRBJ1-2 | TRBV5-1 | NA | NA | TGCGCCAGCAGCTTGTCACAGGGAAGCAGGCATGGCTACACCTTC | CASSLSQGSRHGYTF
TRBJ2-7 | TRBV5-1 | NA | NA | TGCGCCAGCAGCTCCAGTCTCTACGAGCAGTACTTC | CASSSSLYEQYF
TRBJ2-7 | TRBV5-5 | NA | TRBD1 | TGTGCCAGCAGCTTGGGGACAGGGCTTTACGAGCAGTACTTC | CASSLGTGLYEQYF
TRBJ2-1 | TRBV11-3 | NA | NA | TGTGCCAGCAGCTCCTCCCCTATTGAGCAGTTCTTC | CASSSSPIEQFF
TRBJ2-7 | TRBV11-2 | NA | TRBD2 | TGTGCCAGCAGCTTATTGGGTAGCGGGATCTACGAGCAGTACTTC | CASSLLGSGIYEQYF
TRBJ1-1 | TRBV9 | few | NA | TGTGCCAGCAGCGTAGATCGGCAGGGATTCCCAGCTTTCTTT | CASSVDRQGFPAFF
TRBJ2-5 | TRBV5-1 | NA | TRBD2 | TGCGCCAGCAGCAGTAGCGGGACCCAAGAGACCCAGTACTTC | CASSSSGTQETQYF
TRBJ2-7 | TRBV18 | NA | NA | TGTGCCAGCTCCCCCCGGCCGACAGATTCCTACGAGCAGTACTTC | CASSPRPTDSYEQYF
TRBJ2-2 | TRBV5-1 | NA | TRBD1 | TGCGCCAGCAGCCGGACGACAGGGTCGAACACCGGGGAGCTGTTTTTT | CASSRTTGSNTGELFF
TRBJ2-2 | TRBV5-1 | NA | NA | TGCGCCAGCAGCTTAACTAGCTCCGGGGAGCTGTTTTTT | CASSLTSSGELFF
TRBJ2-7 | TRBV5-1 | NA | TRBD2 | TGCGCCAGCAGCCGTGGGACTAGCGGGGACTACGAGCAGTACTTC | CASSRGTSGDYEQYF
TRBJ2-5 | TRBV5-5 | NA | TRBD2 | TGTGCCAGCACCCTGACCCTGACTAGCGGGGGCCAAGAGACCCAGTACTTC | CASTLTLTSGGQETQYF
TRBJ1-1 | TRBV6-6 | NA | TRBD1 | TGTGCCAGCAGTAACGGACAGGGAATGAACACTGAAGCTTTCTTT | CASSNGQGMNTEAFF